This passage covers 28 T cell receptor beta chains from one sample sequenced in a study of CD8 T cells in Susac syndrome. When the RNA was reverse transcribed, random hexamers were used with an input of about 0.5 to 1 ug. TCRdb itself ran the immunoSEQ multiplex PCR reads through MiXCR, one entry per CDR3 protein. The sample lists roughly 200,000 distinct CDR3 sequences, approximately 94% occurring once. The sequenced sample was CD4+ T cells from PBMCs. Receptor source: a human donor with multiple sclerosis.

The rearrangement uses TRBV2 and TRBJ1-5; 11 positions match TRBD1. The CDR3 spans 14 residues. Trimming at V came to 6 bases and at J to 6 bases, leaving 4 bases not matched to a gene. Germline V gives CDR1 SNHLY, CDR2 FYNNEI. In DNA form, the CDR3 reads TGTGCCAGCAGCGCCGGGACAGGGGGTCAGCCCCAGCATTTT. This gives the protein CASSAGTGGQPQHF.

V is TRBV4-2 and J is TRBJ1-2; the D is unclear. V was shortened by 1 base and J by 7 bases, with 10 bases between the two germline ends. The CDR3 runs to 13 residues. Looked up from germline, CDR1 is LGHNA and CDR2 is YNFKEQ. DNA of the CDR3: TGTGCCAGCAGCCAAGGGGAGGGATTTGGCTACACCTTC. The encoded protein is CASSQGEGFGYTF.

V usage is TRBV5-4 and J usage is TRBJ2-7; 7 nucleotides match TRBD1. V lost 4 bases to trimming and J lost 5 bases; unmatched junction nucleotides: 9. CDR3 length: 14 amino acids. Germline V CDR1 and CDR2: SGHNT, YYREEE (reference sequence). CDR3: CASSVVGQAHEQYF. CDR3 nucleotide sequence: TGTGCCAGCAGCGTCGTAGGACAGGCCCACGAGCAGTACTTC.

The chain couples TRBV30 to TRBJ2-1, with D unresolved. Trimming removed 5 bases at V and 11 bases at J, with 16 bases between. The CDR3 is 12 amino acids. Germline CDR1 is GTSNPN and CDR2 is SVGIG (reference sequence). This chain's CDR3 is CAWGPLLGQQFF. CDR3 sequence (DNA): TGTGCCTGGGGTCCTCTTCTAGGACAGCAGTTCTTC. Full variable domain (missing parts from reference TRBV30 and TRBJ2-1): SQTIHQWPATLVQPVGSPLSLECTVEGTSNPNLYWYRQAAGRGLQLLFYSVGIGQISSEVPQNLSASRPQDRQFILSSKKLLLSDSGFYLCAWGPLLGQQFFGPGTRLTVL.

The rearrangement uses TRBV29-1 and TRBJ1-2, with 7 bases fitting TRBD1. CDR1 is SQVTM, CDR2 ANQGSEA, per germline. With 7 bases clipped from V and 1 base from J, the junction kept 12 bases outside the gene matches. This CDR3 is built from 15 residues. This CDR3 is CSDKEGQQFNYGYTF. The CDR3 DNA reads as TGCAGCGACAAAGAGGGACAGCAATTTAACTATGGCTACACCTTC.

This chain links TRBV20-1 with TRBJ1-1; D not resolved. Trimming took off 3 bases at V and 0 bases at J, with 11 bases between the two ends. Germline V gene lookup returns CDR1 DFQATT and CDR2 SNEGSKA (reference sequence). The CDR3 is 14 residues long. The DNA for the CDR3 is TGCAGTGCTAGCTCAGGACGTTTGAACACTGAAGCTTTCTTT. Translating gives CSASSGRLNTEAFF.

The chain is built from TRBV3-1 and TRBJ2-3; D is possibly TRBD2 (5 bases). Germline-derived CDR1 and CDR2 are LGHDT and YNNKEL (reference sequence). With 1 base removed from V and 3 bases from J, the gap between germline ends came to 11 bases. CDR3 length equals 15 residues. The CDR3 DNA reads as TGTGCCAGCAGCCAAGGACTACTTCCGACAGATACGCAGTATTTT. Translation gives CASSQGLLPTDTQYF.

CDR3 sequence (DNA): TGTGCCAGCAGCTTTCAAGAGGGTGGTGATGAGCAGTTCTTC. Its translation: CASSFQEGGDEQFF. V and J are TRBV5-7 and TRBJ2-1, with D possibly TRBD2 on 5 matching bases. TRBV5-7 is an ORF, and what it does is uncertain. Trimming stripped 2 bases from V and 8 bases from J, with 14 bases between. The CDR3 is 14 amino acids.

This rearrangement joins TRBV30 to TRBJ1-4; no clear D. Germline V gene sequence: CDR1 GTSNPN, CDR2 SVGIG (reference sequence). The V gene lost 4 bases and the J gene lost 7 bases, with 13 bases spanning the gap. The CDR3 is made up of 13 amino acids. The CDR3 spells CAWIGLEREKLFF. The CDR3 DNA follows: TGTGCCTGGATAGGGCTAGAACGTGAAAAACTGTTTTTT.

This clonotype came up once. This chain joins TRBV30 and TRBJ2-4; 7 positions agree with TRBD1. Germline values: CDR1 GTSNPN, CDR2 SVGIG (reference sequence). This CDR3 has 17 residues. V lost 6 bases and J lost 2; bases outside the gene matches: 16. This CDR3 is CACRLGLQTGPKNIQYF. The CDR3 region has the DNA TGTGCCTGCCGCCTGGGATTACAGACAGGGCCCAAAAACATTCAGTACTTC.

The chain uses TRBV20-1 and TRBJ2-7; D assignment may be TRBD1 or TRBD2 (5 bases each). The CDR3 is 14 amino acids. V was cut by 0 bases and J by 6 bases, with 15 bases left in between. CDR1 and CDR2 (germline): DFQATT, SNEGSKA (reference sequence). The CDR3 DNA follows: TGCAGTGCTAGAGAGGGACGGACTCCTACCGAGCAGTACTTC. Its translation is CSAREGRTPTEQYF.

The chain's CDR3 is CSARITQTGGTYNSPLHF. In DNA form, the CDR3 reads TGCAGTGCTCGAATAACACAGACAGGGGGCACCTATAATTCACCCCTCCACTTT. The chain joins TRBV20-1 to TRBJ1-6; 10 bases match TRBD1. The V gene end was trimmed by 5 bases and the J gene end by 2 bases; junction bases not matched to a gene: 12. The CDR3 runs to 18 residues. Germline CDR1 is DFQATT and CDR2 is SNEGSKA (reference sequence).

The chain carries TRBV5-6 and TRBJ1-6; D ambiguous. Trimming shortened V by 1 base and J by 8 bases, and 10 bases separated the two germline ends. Germline V gene lookup returns CDR1 SGHDT and CDR2 YYEEEE. The CDR3 covers 14 residues. The CDR3 loop reads CASSLPGEDSPLHF. The CDR3 coding sequence is TGTGCCAGCAGCTTGCCCGGGGAGGATTCACCCCTCCACTTT.

The chain has TRBV3-1 and TRBJ1-2; TRBD1 matches at 7 bases. Trimming cost V 6 bases and J 8 bases; bases outside gene matches: 12. This CDR3 has 14 amino acids. In germline, CDR1 is LGHDT, CDR2 YNNKEL (reference sequence). CDR3 bases: TGTGCCAGCAGACCCACAGGGGCCCTTGCGGGCTACACCTTC. This translates into CASRPTGALAGYTF.

The chain recombines TRBV7-2 with TRBJ1-2, with 10 nucleotides matching TRBD1. V shed 5 bases, J shed 0 bases, and the junction held 6 bases outside the gene matches. The CDR3 runs 16 residues. The germline V gene encodes CDR1 SGHTA and CDR2 FQGNSA. CDR3 bases: TGTGCCAGCAGCCCCGGACAGGGGGGTACTAACTATGGCTACACCTTC. Its protein product is CASSPGQGGTNYGYTF.

This sequence joins TRBV3-1 and TRBJ2-3; 7 bases line up with TRBD1. The CDR3 totals 17 residues. CDR1 and CDR2 from the germline V gene are LGHDT and YNNKEL (reference sequence). V lost 2 bases and J lost 0; bases outside the gene matches: 8. The CDR3 nucleotides read TGTGCCAGCAGCCAATCGCGAAGGGACAGAAGCACAGATACGCAGTATTTT. Translating it yields CASSQSRRDRSTDTQYF.

V and J are TRBV20-1 and TRBJ1-2, with TRBD1 matching 10 bases. CDR3 length: 15 residues. Per the germline V gene, CDR1 is DFQATT and CDR2 is SNEGSKA (reference sequence). V was pared by 5 bases and J by 8 bases, with 14 bases of the junction left unmatched. The CDR3 protein is CSAYSRWDRGFGYTF. In DNA form, the CDR3 reads TGCAGTGCTTACTCAAGATGGGACAGGGGTTTCGGCTACACCTTC.

The chain links TRBV19 to TRBJ2-1; 7 bases align to TRBD1. The ends lost 3 bases at V and 7 bases at J; junction bases unmatched: 0. Germline V lookup: CDR1 LNHDA, CDR2 SQIVND (reference sequence). The CDR3 is 12 amino acids. CDR3 residues: CASSIRGNEQFF. DNA for the CDR3: TGTGCCAGTAGTATCAGGGGGAATGAGCAGTTCTTC.

This CDR3 is CSVEGGGPGLDTQYF. CDR3 in DNA: TGCAGCGTTGAAGGGGGCGGTCCGGGGTTAGATACGCAGTATTTT. J is TRBJ2-3 and V is TRBV29-1; either TRBD1 or TRBD2 may fit D (5 bases each). CDR3 length: 15 residues. Germline V gene lookup returns CDR1 SQVTM and CDR2 ANQGSEA. Trimming left V 1 base short and J 5 bases short, with 16 bases between.

J is TRBJ2-7 and V is TRBV6-5; 9 nucleotides line up with TRBD2. The ends lost 6 bases at V and 2 bases at J; junction bases unmatched: 5. The CDR3 has 14 residues. Per germline, CDR1 MNHEY and CDR2 SVGAGI. The CDR3, as DNA: TGTGCCAGCAGGCCTAGCGGGGCACCCTACGAGCAGTACTTC. Translating gives CASRPSGAPYEQYF.

The rearrangement links TRBV2 to TRBJ2-7, with D unclear. This CDR3 region has 15 residues. Germline V gene sequence: CDR1 SNHLY, CDR2 FYNNEI. V was pared by 1 base and J by 1 base, with 11 bases between. CDR3 loop: CASSEVSALSYEQYF. The CDR3 DNA follows: TGTGCCAGCAGTGAAGTAAGCGCACTATCCTACGAGCAGTACTTC.

The V gene is TRBV12-3 or TRBV12-4, the J gene TRBJ1-5, with D possibly matching TRBD1 (6 bases). This CDR3 comprises 13 residues. The germline V and J ends were trimmed by 5 bases and 7 bases, with 12 bases remaining between them. CDR3 sequence reads: CASSGQLRQPQHF. The CDR3 DNA reads TGTGCCAGCAGTGGACAGCTCAGGCAGCCCCAGCATTTT.

J is TRBJ2-7 and V is TRBV4-1; 9 nucleotides line up with TRBD1. The CDR3 totals 17 residues. V shed 0 bases, J shed 2 bases, and the junction held 8 bases outside the gene matches. Germline CDR1 MGHRA, CDR2 YSYEKL. The CDR3 nucleotides read TGCGCCAGCAGCCAAGATTCCGGGACAGGGCACACCTACGAGCAGTACTTC. This encodes CASSQDSGTGHTYEQYF.

This rearrangement joins TRBV6-2 or TRBV6-3 to TRBJ2-2; unclear D gene. The ends were cut back, 0 bases at V and 8 bases at J, with 10 bases in the middle. This CDR3 has 14 residues. Germline assignment: CDR1 MNHEY and CDR2 SVGEGT. This chain's CDR3 is CASSYSMGTGELFF. DNA for the CDR3: TGTGCCAGCAGTTACTCGATGGGTACGGGGGAGCTGTTTTTT.

The CDR3 DNA sequence: TGCAGTGCTAGAGATAGGAATATCAATCAGCCCCAGCATTTT. Translation: CSARDRNINQPQHF. The rearrangement joins TRBV20-1 to TRBJ1-5; D gene unclear. The CDR3 extends over 14 amino acids. Trimming left V 0 bases short and J 3 bases short, with 9 bases between. Germline-derived CDR1 and CDR2 are DFQATT and SNEGSKA (reference sequence).

The DNA of the CDR3 is TGCAGTGCTAGGGCCTGGGGCGATACCGAGAACACTGAAGCTTTCTTT. Its protein is CSARAWGDTENTEAFF. The chain employs TRBV20-1 and TRBJ1-1; D might be TRBD1 (5 bases). The length of the CDR3 is 16 residues. The V and J ends lost 3 bases and 1 base respectively, with 18 bases between them. Per germline, CDR1 DFQATT and CDR2 SNEGSKA (reference sequence).

The chain links TRBV11-2 to TRBJ2-5; D is unclear. Germline assignment: CDR1 SGHAT and CDR2 FQNNGV. V dropped 5 bases and J dropped 7 bases, with 11 bases sitting between them. The length of the CDR3 is 12 residues. CDR3 DNA sequence: TGTGCCAGCAGCATCCCTTTGGGGACCCAGTACTTC. Protein product: CASSIPLGTQYF.

The gene calls are TRBV18 and TRBJ2-5, with D possibly TRBD2 on 5 matching bases. Germline assignment: CDR1 KGHSH and CDR2 LQKENI. The CDR3 totals 12 residues. Trimming pared 0 bases from V and 7 bases from J, leaving 6 bases between. CDR3 in amino acids: CASSPPAGTQYF. The CDR3 DNA reads as TGTGCCAGCTCACCACCGGCGGGGACCCAGTACTTC.